The entry below describes one T cell receptor beta chain. There is no known antigen for this receptor. No much larger clonotype is one base removed from it; base qualities were not supplied. The CDR3 holds 17 amino acids from the cysteine to the phenylalanine. Kept here is only the CDR3 DNA, which spans 51 bases and is read in frame from base 1. V lost 3 bases and J lost 1 base, and the count of bases not matched to a germline gene is 6. From a lookup of the germline V gene, CDR1 and CDR2 are SGDLS and YYNGEE. The data stem from a study of CD8+CD57+ T cells in acquired aplastic anemia (dated by TCRdb to about 2018). A note on the overall study: On average, sorted CD4+ and CD8+ cells yielded roughly 3.4 ug of extracted DNA, with a range of roughly 0.18 to 30 ug. CD8+CD57+ expansion was defined as frequency above the mean frequency observed in healthy subjects. Results the study describes overall, beyond this receptor: Between patients and healthy controls, no significant difference in CD8+ Simpson's diversity was found (P=0.060). Twenty-nine CD8+ CDR3 sequences were found in both patients and controls but appeared to be highly expressed in patients and within the immunodominant clones of the patients.

The patients picked for sequencing were ones in whom flow cytometry had shown an expansion of CD8+CD57+ cells. Every patient had a diagnosis of severe acquired aplastic anemia based on International Study of Aplastic Anemia and Agranulocytosis and Camitta criteria. No therapy had been received by the patients at the time of blood sampling. In this study, sorted CD4+ and CD8+ T cells from the blood of healthy subjects and of severe aplastic anemia patients had their TCR repertoires deep-sequenced. Patients were enrolled in the USA under clinicaltrials.gov protocols 00001620, 01623167, 00001397, 00071045, 00081523 and 00961064. Ficoll-Paque density gradient centrifugation was used to isolate peripheral blood mononuclear cells. Before DNA was extracted, CD4+ and CD8+ T cells were sorted using either FACS or magnetic beads. TCR beta VDJ combination and CDR3 sequence profiling used genomic DNA as the template. TCR repertoire sequencing was run on an Illumina HiSeq 2000. In the source study's methods: Repertoires were assessed using TRBV/TRBJ rearrangement plots, CDR3 size and DJ length profiles, and Simpson's diversity index. The most abundant DNA sequence in the deep sequencing data was defined as the immunodominant clone. CDR3 amino acid sequences were checked for sharing across subjects and were also compared against the VDJdb database and published repertoires. TCRdb handled the public reads itself, with Q25 trimming in fastp and clone calling in MiXCR, and kept productive beta chains. Identical CDR3 protein sequences are pooled into one entry, listed with their most common genes and DNA. It is TCRdb's table, rather than the study itself, that gives the V and J calls and clone size. In all, the sample holds approximately 300,000 distinct CDR3 sequences, and 56% of those were seen once. The top ten clonotypes cover 1% to 1.5% of the sample.

The sample consisted of sorted CD4+, CD8+, or CD8+CD57+ T cells (not recorded which) from PBMCs. The chain uses TRBV9 and TRBJ2-5, and TRBD2 matches 13 of the central bases. The sequence derives from a human donor with aplastic anemia. The bases are TGTGCCAGCAGCGGAGATCGACTAGCGGGGGGCCAAGAGACCCAGTACTTC. Its coded protein is CASSGDRLAGGQETQYF.